This T cell receptor (beta chain) was captured in a study of T cell repertoires in cytomegalovirus infection. Study-wide context: CMV epitopes, recently identified HLA-C-restricted and well-studied HLA-B-restricted, were used. From public TCR beta signatures came an indication of both CMV infection and matching HLA type. Study outcomes and limitations: The ex vivo response was dominated by HLA-C-restricted CMV-specific TCR beta clonotypes. CMV carriers having the relevant HLA were flagged by cumulative public TCR beta family frequency.

From the reads, TCRdb called clonotypes with MiXCR, one entry per CDR3 protein. The repertoire consists of roughly 700,000 distinct CDR3 sequences, with 33% occurring once and the leading ten covering over 15%. CDR1 is SGHTA, CDR2 FQGNSA, per germline. V dropped 1 base and J dropped 0; count of bases not matched to a gene: 10. The CDR3 is made up of 18 amino acids. Points on this clonotype: Its antigen is undetermined.

Here the sequenced sample was cultured PBMCs, taken from culture after CMV antigen stimulation. This TCR was recovered from a human donor in good health (CMV status not recorded). Some clones in this sample may be carry-over from other donors' samples. V is TRBV7-2 and J is TRBJ2-7; 9 bases fit TRBD2. Here the CDR3 DNA reads TGTGCCAGCAGCTTAGTGGGACTAGCCAAATCCATCTCCTACGAGCAGTACTTC. Translation gives CASSLVGLAKSISYEQYF.